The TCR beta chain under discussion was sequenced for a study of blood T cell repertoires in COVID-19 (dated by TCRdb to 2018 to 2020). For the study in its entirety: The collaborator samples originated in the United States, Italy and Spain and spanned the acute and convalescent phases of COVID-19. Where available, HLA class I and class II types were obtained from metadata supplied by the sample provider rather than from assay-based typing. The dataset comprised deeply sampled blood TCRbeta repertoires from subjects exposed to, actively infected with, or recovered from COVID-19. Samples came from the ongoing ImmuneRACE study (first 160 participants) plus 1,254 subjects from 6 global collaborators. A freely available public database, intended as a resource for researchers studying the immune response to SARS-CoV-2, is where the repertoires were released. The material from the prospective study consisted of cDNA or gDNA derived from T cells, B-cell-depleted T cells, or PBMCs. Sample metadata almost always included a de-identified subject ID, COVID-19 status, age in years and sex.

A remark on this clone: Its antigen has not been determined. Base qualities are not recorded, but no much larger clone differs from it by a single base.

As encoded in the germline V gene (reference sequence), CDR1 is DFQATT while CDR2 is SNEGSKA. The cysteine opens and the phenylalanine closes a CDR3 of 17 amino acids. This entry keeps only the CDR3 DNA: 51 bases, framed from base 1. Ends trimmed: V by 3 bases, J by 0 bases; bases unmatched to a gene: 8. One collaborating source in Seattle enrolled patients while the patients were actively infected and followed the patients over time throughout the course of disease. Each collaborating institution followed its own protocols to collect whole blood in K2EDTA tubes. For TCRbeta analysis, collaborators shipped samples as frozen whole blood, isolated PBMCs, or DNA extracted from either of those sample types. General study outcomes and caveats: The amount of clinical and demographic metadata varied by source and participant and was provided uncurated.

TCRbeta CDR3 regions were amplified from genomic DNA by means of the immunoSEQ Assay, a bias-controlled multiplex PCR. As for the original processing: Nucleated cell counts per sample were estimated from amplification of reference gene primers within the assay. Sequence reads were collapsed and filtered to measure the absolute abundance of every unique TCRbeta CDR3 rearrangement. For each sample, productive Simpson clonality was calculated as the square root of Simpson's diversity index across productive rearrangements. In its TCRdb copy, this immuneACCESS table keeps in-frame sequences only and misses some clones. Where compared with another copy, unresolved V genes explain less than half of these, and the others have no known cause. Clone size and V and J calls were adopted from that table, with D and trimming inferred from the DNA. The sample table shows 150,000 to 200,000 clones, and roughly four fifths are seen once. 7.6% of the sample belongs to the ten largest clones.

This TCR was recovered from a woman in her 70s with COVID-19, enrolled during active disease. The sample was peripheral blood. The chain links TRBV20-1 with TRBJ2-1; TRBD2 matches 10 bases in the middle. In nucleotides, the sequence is TGCAGTGCTAGTTCACTAGCGGGAAAGAGCTCCTACAATGAGCAGTTCTTC. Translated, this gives CSASSLAGKSSYNEQFF.